This T cell receptor (delta chain) was recorded in a study of γδ T cells in repeated Plasmodium falciparum infection. Study context: Timepoints: baseline, immediately before selected infections, and 21 days after every infection.

TCRdb reanalysed the multiplex PCR reads with CATT. Of under 65,000 delta-chain clones in the sample, about 1.5% were seen once. Gammadelta T cells were flow-sorted from PBMC into Vgamma9/Vdelta2+ and Vdelta2-negative populations for bulk analysis. General study findings and limits: In Vdelta2-negative, largely Vdelta1+, gammadelta repertoires, repeated controlled infections appeared to drive clonal selection waves. Vdelta2-negative gammadelta repertoires appeared less diverse and less shared in Malian than Australian children.

A remark on this clone: The antigen remains undetermined.

Germline lookup yields CDR1 TSWWSYY and CDR2 QGS. V lost 3 bases, J lost 0 bases, and 11 bases lay in between. The CDR3 sequence is 15 residues long. Sequenced input: gamma-delta T cells from blood. V is TRDV1 and J is TRDJ1; perhaps TRDD3 as D (5 bases). The J gene was not available in TCRdb and was assigned here by matching the DNA to germline segments. The receptor was derived from a pool of human donors (malaria-infected and uninfected, not separated). For the CDR3, the DNA is TGTGCTCTTGGGGAGGATAGAGGGTACACCGATAAACTCATCTTT. It is translated as CALGEDRGYTDKLIF.